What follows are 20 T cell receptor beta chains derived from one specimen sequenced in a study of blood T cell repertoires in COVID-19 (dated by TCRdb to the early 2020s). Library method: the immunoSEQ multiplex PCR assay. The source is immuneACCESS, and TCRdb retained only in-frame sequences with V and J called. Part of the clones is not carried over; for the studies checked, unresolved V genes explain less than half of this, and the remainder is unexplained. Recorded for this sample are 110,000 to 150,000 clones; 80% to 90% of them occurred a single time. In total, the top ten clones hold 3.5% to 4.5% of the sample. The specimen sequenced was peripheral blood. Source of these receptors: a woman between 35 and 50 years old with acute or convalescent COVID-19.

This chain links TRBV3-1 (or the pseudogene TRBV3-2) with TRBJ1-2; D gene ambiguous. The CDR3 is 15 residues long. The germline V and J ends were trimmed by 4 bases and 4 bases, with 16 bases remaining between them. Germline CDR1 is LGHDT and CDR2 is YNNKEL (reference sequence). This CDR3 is CASSPPLEGTYGYTF. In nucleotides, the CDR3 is TGTGCCAGCAGCCCCCCTCTGGAGGGAACCTATGGCTACACCTTC.

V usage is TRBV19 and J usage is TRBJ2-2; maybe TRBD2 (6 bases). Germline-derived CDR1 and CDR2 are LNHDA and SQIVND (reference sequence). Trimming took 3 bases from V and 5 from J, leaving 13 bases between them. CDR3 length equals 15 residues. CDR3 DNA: TGTGCCAGTAGTATGATGGGAGGACCGACCGGGGAGCTGTTTTTT. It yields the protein CASSMMGGPTGELFF.

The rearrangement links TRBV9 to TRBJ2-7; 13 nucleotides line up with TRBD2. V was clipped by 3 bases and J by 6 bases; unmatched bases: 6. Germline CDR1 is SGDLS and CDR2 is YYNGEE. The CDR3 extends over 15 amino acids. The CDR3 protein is CASSAGLAGTGEQYF. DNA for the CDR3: TGTGCCAGCAGCGCGGGACTAGCGGGAACGGGCGAGCAGTACTTC.

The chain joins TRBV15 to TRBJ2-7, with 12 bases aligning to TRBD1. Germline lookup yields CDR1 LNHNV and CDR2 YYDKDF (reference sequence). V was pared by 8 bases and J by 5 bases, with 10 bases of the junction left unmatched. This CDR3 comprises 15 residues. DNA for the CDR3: TGTGCCACCGGCCGGGACAGGGGGCTTTTAAACGAGCAGTACTTC. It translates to CATGRDRGLLNEQYF.

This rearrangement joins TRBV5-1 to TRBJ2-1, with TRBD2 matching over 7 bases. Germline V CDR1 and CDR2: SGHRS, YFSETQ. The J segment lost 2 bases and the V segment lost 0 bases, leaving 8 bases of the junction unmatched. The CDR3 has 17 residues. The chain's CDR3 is CASSLVSGGGPYNEQFF. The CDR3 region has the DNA TGCGCCAGCAGCTTGGTCTCGGGGGGTGGCCCCTACAATGAGCAGTTCTTC.

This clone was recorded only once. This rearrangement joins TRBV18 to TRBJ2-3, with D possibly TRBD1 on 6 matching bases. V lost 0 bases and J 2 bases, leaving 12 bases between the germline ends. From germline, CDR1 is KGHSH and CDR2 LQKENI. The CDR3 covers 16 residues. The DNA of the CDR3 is TGTGCCAGCTCACCACCATGGACAGAACTCACAGATACGCAGTATTTT. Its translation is CASSPPWTELTDTQYF.

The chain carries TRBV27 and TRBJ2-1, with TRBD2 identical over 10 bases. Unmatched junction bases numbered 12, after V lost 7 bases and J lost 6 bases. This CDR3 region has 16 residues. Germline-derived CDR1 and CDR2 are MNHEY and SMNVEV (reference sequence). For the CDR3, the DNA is TGTGCCAGCACCCCACTGGGTCTAGCGGGAGTCAATGAGCAGTTCTTC. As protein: CASTPLGLAGVNEQFF.

The CDR3 DNA follows: TGTGCCAGCAATCTCGGGACAGGCTACAATCAGCCCCAGCATTTT. This encodes CASNLGTGYNQPQHF. The chain has TRBV6-5 and TRBJ1-5; 8 nucleotides match TRBD1. The CDR3 extends over 15 amino acids. The germline V gene has CDR1 MNHEY and CDR2 SVGAGI. V gave up 7 bases and J gave up 3 bases; unmatched junction bases: 8.

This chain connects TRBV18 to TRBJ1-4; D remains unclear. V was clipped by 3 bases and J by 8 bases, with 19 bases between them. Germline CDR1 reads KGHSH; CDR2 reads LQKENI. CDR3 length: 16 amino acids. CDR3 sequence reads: CASSPPAGGFGEKLFF. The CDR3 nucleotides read TGTGCCAGCTCACCCCCAGCGGGAGGATTTGGAGAAAAACTGTTTTTT.

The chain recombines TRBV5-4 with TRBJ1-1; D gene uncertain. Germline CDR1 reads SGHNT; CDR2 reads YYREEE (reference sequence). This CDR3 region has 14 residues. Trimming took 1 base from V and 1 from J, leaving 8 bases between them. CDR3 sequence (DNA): TGTGCCAGCAGCTTGTCTCAGGCGAACACTGAAGCTTTCTTT. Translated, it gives CASSLSQANTEAFF.

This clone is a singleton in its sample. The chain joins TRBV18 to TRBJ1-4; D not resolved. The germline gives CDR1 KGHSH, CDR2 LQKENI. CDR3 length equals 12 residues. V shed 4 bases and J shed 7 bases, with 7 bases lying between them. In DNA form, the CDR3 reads TGTGCCAGCTCACGTCCGGGTGAAAAACTGTTTTTT. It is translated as CASSRPGEKLFF.

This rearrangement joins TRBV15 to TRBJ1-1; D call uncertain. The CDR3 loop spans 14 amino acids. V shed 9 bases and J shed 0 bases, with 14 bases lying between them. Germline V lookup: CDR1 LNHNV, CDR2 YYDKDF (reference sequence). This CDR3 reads CATSKESMNTEAFF. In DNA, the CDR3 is TGTGCCACTTCGAAGGAGTCCATGAACACTGAAGCTTTCTTT.

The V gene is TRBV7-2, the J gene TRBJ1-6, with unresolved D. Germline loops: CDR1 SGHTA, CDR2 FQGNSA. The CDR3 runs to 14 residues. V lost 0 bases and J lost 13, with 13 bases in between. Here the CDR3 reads CASSLARGGRPLHF. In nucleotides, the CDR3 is TGTGCCAGCAGCTTAGCGCGGGGAGGGAGGCCCCTCCACTTT.

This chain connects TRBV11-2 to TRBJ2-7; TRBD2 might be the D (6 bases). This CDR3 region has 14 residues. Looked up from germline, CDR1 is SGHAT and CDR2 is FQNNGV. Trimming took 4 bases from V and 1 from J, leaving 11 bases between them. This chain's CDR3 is CASSSTSGSYEQYF. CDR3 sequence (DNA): TGTGCCAGCAGCTCAACGAGCGGGTCCTACGAGCAGTACTTC.

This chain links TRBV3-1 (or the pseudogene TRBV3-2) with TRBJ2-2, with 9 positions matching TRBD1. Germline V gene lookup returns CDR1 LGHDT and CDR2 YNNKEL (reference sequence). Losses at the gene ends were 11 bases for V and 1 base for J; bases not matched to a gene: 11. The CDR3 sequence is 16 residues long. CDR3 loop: CAQNHRDRENTGELFF. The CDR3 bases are TGTGCCCAAAATCACCGGGACAGGGAGAACACCGGGGAGCTGTTTTTT.

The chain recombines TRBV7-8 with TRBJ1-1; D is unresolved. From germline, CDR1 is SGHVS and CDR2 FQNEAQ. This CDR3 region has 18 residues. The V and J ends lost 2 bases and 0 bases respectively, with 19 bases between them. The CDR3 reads CASSLKSEDPNMNTEAFF. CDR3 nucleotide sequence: TGTGCCAGCAGCTTAAAGTCGGAGGACCCCAACATGAACACTGAAGCTTTCTTT. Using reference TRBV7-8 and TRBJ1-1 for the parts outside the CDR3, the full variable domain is GAGVSQSPRYKVAKRGQDVALRCDPISGHVSLFWYQQALGQGPEFLTYFQNEAQLDKSGLPSDRFFAERPEGSVSTLKIQRTQQEDSAVYLCASSLKSEDPNMNTEAFFGQGTRLTVV.

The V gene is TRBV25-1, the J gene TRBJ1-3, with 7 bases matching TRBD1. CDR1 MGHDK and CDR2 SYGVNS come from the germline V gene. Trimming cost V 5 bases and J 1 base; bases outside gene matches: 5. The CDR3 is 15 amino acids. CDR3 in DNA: TGTGCCAGCAGTCCCGACAGGGTATCTGGAAACACCATATATTTT. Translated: CASSPDRVSGNTIYF.

In DNA, the CDR3 is TGCAGCGTTCGGGACACCTATGGCTACACCTTC. Its translation is CSVRDTYGYTF. The V call is TRBV29-1, the J call TRBJ1-2, with D possibly matching TRBD1 (6 bases). Germline CDR1 and CDR2: SQVTM and ANQGSEA. This CDR3 comprises 11 residues. The V end was cut by 5 bases, the J end by 4 bases, with 8 bases between.

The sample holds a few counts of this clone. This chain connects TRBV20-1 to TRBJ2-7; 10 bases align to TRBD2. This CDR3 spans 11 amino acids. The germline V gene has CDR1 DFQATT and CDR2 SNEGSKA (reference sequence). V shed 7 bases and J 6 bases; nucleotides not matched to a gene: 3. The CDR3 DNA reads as TGCAGTGGGCTAGCGGGGGTCGAGCAGTACTTC. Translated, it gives CSGLAGVEQYF.

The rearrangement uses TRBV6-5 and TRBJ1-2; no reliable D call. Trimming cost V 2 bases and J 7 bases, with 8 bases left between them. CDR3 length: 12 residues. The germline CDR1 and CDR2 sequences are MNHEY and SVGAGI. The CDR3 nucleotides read TGTGCCAGCAGTTACGAGGGTTTTGGCTACACCTTC. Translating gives CASSYEGFGYTF.